The 4 T cell receptor beta chains listed next were all sequenced from one sample in a study of response to subunit inactivated influenza vaccine. TCRdb fed the RT-PCR reads into MiXCR, producing one record per CDR3 protein. Here the sample spans hundreds of thousands of distinct CDR3 sequences, approximately 14% being singletons. The sequencing here drew on PBMCs from blood, taken 11 to 12 days after vaccination. Source of these receptors: a man in his fifties or sixties who received an inactivated influenza vaccine.

The V and J genes are TRBV7-9 and TRBJ1-4; no clear D. CDR1 SEHNR and CDR2 FQNEAQ come from the germline V gene (reference sequence). The V end was cut by 5 bases, the J end by 8 bases, with 21 bases between. The CDR3 is made up of 16 amino acids. CDR3 in amino acids: CASSPRIGRTLEKLFF. The CDR3 DNA reads as TGTGCCAGCAGCCCCAGGATCGGCAGAACCCTGGAAAAACTGTTTTTT.

This clonotype turned up a few times. The rearrangement links TRBV29-1 to TRBJ2-3; no clear D. Trimming pared 7 bases from V and 4 bases from J, leaving 21 bases between. The CDR3 is 15 amino acids. Germline V gene data show CDR1 as SQVTM and CDR2 as ANQGSEA. In nucleotides, the CDR3 is TGCAGCGCTAAGAATCTAACGGCCGTCTCAGATACGCAGTATTTT. Encoded protein: CSAKNLTAVSDTQYF.

V gene TRBV20-1 combines with J gene TRBJ2-3; the match to TRBD1 covers 9 bases. The J segment lost 1 base and the V segment lost 4 bases, leaving 18 bases of the junction unmatched. Germline-derived CDR1 and CDR2 are DFQATT and SNEGSKA (reference sequence). CDR3 length equals 19 residues. DNA of the CDR3: TGCAGTGCTACCCCGGGACAGGGTGTTTCGGGCACAGGCACAGATACGCAGTATTTT. This sequence encodes CSATPGQGVSGTGTDTQYF.

This clonotype was recorded a few times. J is TRBJ1-5 and V is TRBV5-1; weak D call: TRBD1 (6 bases). The CDR3 sequence is 15 residues long. The germline V gene has CDR1 SGHRS and CDR2 YFSETQ. Trimming removed 7 bases at V and 0 bases at J, with 14 bases between. This CDR3 reads CASRGGPYSNQPQHF. The CDR3 DNA reads as TGCGCCAGCCGTGGGGGCCCTTATAGCAATCAGCCCCAGCATTTT.